The clone carrying this T cell receptor (beta chain) has more than one count but fewer than ten. Measured with immunoSEQ multiplex PCR; TCRdb has only the in-frame clones, and not every one. The data show fewer than 650,000 clones, about three quarters seen once. This sample is drawn from a study of shared clonotypes between healthy human individuals. Germline CDR1 and CDR2: SGHTA and FQGNSA. The CDR3 runs to 16 residues. The V gene lost 5 bases and the J gene lost 5 bases, with 19 bases spanning the gap. This rearrangement joins TRBV7-2 to TRBJ2-1; D perhaps matches TRBD2 (6 bases). Material for sequencing was PBMCs. The origin of this receptor is a woman aged 40 to 55 in good health. Some clones in this sample may be carry-over from other donors' samples. The CDR3 loop is CASSRDSNKENNEQFF. The CDR3 DNA sequence: TGTGCCAGCAGCCGGGACTCGAATAAAGAAAACAATGAGCAGTTCTTC.